This TCR beta chain was identified in a study of T cell changes during pregnancy in multiple sclerosis. This table comes from immunoSEQ multiplex PCR, and its TCRdb copy is limited to in-frame clones, with some not included. Of 70,000 to 80,000 clones listed, 94% are singletons. Deletions cut 8 bases from V and 8 bases from J, with 27 bases between. CDR3 size: 17 residues. Per the germline V gene, CDR1 is LNHDA and CDR2 is SQIVND (reference sequence). The V call is TRBV19, the J call TRBJ1-4; D is unclear. This TCR was sampled from a female donor with multiple sclerosis, enrolled in a pregnancy study. The material sequenced was peripheral blood, taken in the third trimester of pregnancy. CDR3 in amino acids: CASGGRREAFDREKLFF. CDR3 nucleotides: TGTGCCAGTGGAGGAAGGAGGGAAGCATTCGACCGGGAAAAACTGTTTTTT.